The 2 T cell receptor beta chains below all came from one sample that was sequenced in a study of T cell changes during pregnancy in multiple sclerosis. The data were produced by immunoSEQ multiplex PCR, yet TCRdb's version contains in-frame clones alone and is incomplete. The sample lists tens of thousands of clones, 80% to 95% occurring once. Sequencing used CD4+ T cells from peripheral blood mononuclear cells, obtained in the second trimester of pregnancy. These receptor sequences come from a female donor in good health, enrolled as a control in a pregnancy study.

This clone was counted once. V is TRBV28 and J is TRBJ2-5; D is possibly TRBD1 (6 bases). The J call may not be correct, given that the DNA end is closer to TRBJ2-7. The germline V gene has CDR1 MDHEN and CDR2 SYDVKM. The CDR3 spans 15 residues. CDR3 protein: CASSSPRGSSYEQYF. DNA for the CDR3: TGTGCCAGCAGTTCCCCCAGGGGAAGCTCCTACGAGCAGTACTTC.

This sequence joins TRBV9 and TRBJ2-2; perhaps TRBD1 as D (5 bases). The CDR3 contains 14 residues. In germline, CDR1 is SGDLS, CDR2 YYNGEE. Trimming stripped 4 bases from V and 4 bases from J, with 11 bases between. CDR3 protein: CASSPAGLTGELFF. CDR3 DNA: TGTGCCAGCAGCCCCGCAGGGCTCACCGGGGAGCTGTTTTTT.